One T cell receptor beta chain is described in this entry. The data belong to a study of human T cells and chemical hapten exposure. In the study overall: The study lasted 20 to 25 weeks, and patients were dosed weekly with diphenylcyclopropenone on the scalp throughout.

TCRdb re-called the RACE reads through MiXCR, storing one row per CDR3 protein. The sample consists of some 38,000 distinct CDR3 sequences, around 6.4% of them appearing once. As to time point: patch test 1, 2 weeks after DPC sensitization. Treatment reported: therapeutic diphenylcyclopropenone sensitization with weekly scalp DPC. Unfractionated whole blood yielded the extracted total RNA. Alopecia patients between 18 and 70 years old and suitable for DPC were used as donors. This sequence originates from a woman aged 30 to 39 with alopecia areata. Some clones in this sample may be carry-over from other donors' samples. The material was whole blood, obtained in connection with sensitization to the hapten diphenylcyclopropenone (DPC).

The CDR3 protein is CASSLGPTSTDTQYF. DNA of the CDR3: TGCGCCAGCAGCTTGGGGCCAACTAGCACAGATACGCAGTATTTT. The chain carries TRBV5-1 and TRBJ2-3, with no clear D. Germline V lookup: CDR1 SGHRS, CDR2 YFSETQ. The CDR3 spans 15 residues. V was shortened by 0 bases and J by 0 bases, with 8 bases between the two germline ends.